The 17 T cell receptor beta chains below come from one sample, sequenced in a study of blood T cell repertoires in COVID-19. Sequenced by immunoSEQ multiplex PCR; TCRdb stores in-frame clones only, minus some. Of around 300,000 clones in the sample, roughly 86% were seen once. Specimen: PBMCs or T cells enriched from blood (not recorded which). These receptor sequences come from a young woman who had recovered from COVID-19.

J is TRBJ2-7 and V is TRBV10-3, with a tentative D call TRBD1 (6 bases). The germline V gene encodes CDR1 ENHRY and CDR2 SYGVKD. Trimming stripped 0 bases from V and 3 bases from J, with 6 bases between. The CDR3 totals 13 residues. CDR3 in amino acids: CAISESTGYEQYF. DNA for the CDR3: TGTGCCATCAGTGAGTCGACAGGCTACGAGCAGTACTTC.

This sequence joins TRBV4-1 and TRBJ1-5; no clear D. Trimming cost V 2 bases and J 3 bases, with 17 bases left between them. CDR1 is MGHRA, CDR2 YSYEKL, per germline. The CDR3 extends over 17 amino acids. The CDR3 coding sequence is TGCGCCAGCAGCCAACTCCCCCCGGGTCCCTTCAATCAGCCCCAGCATTTT. The encoded protein is CASSQLPPGPFNQPQHF.

V is TRBV7-9 and J is TRBJ2-7, with D possibly matching TRBD2 (5 bases). Germline values: CDR1 SEHNR, CDR2 FQNEAQ (reference sequence). V dropped 2 bases and J dropped 2 bases, with 13 bases sitting between them. The CDR3 is 15 residues long. CDR3 bases: TGTGCCAGCAGCTTAATCGGGGATATCGCCTACGAGCAGTACTTC. As protein: CASSLIGDIAYEQYF.

Worth noting for this clone: The same CDR3 can be traced to other DNA sequences in this sample. The chain links TRBV19 to TRBJ2-7, with 7 bases matching TRBD2. Germline V gene sequence: CDR1 LNHDA, CDR2 SQIVND (reference sequence). This CDR3 region has 13 residues. Trimming cost V 5 bases and J 4 bases; bases outside gene matches: 5. The CDR3 DNA follows: TGTGCCAGTAGTGCGGGACTATTGTACGAGCAGTACTTC. Its protein product is CASSAGLLYEQYF.

J is TRBJ2-5 and V is TRBV27; TRBD1 matches at 8 bases. CDR3 length: 15 amino acids. Germline values: CDR1 MNHEY, CDR2 SMNVEV (reference sequence). The J segment lost 4 bases and the V segment lost 7 bases, leaving 11 bases of the junction unmatched. CDR3 in DNA: TGTGCCAGCACCCCATTACAGGGGGTGGGAGAGACCCAGTACTTC. Residues: CASTPLQGVGETQYF.

The chain combines TRBV6-2 or TRBV6-3 with TRBJ1-6; 9 bases fit TRBD1. Germline V gives CDR1 MNHEY, CDR2 SVGEGT. The CDR3 is made up of 15 amino acids. V lost 5 bases, J lost 8 bases, and 7 bases stayed unmatched. CDR3 in amino acids: CASSPTGQGYSPLHF. Here the CDR3 DNA reads TGTGCCAGCAGTCCCACGGGACAGGGTTATTCACCCCTCCACTTT.

The chain uses TRBV19 and TRBJ1-6; 7 bases align to TRBD1. Germline V gives CDR1 LNHDA, CDR2 SQIVND (reference sequence). The CDR3 length is 16 residues. The V gene end was trimmed by 3 bases and the J gene end by 9 bases; junction bases not matched to a gene: 11. The CDR3: CASSINDREMGSPLHF. CDR3 nucleotides: TGTGCCAGTAGTATTAACGACAGGGAGATGGGTTCACCCCTCCACTTT.

V is TRBV5-8 and J is TRBJ2-4; unclear D gene. Germline V CDR1 and CDR2: SGHTS, YDEGEE. V was cut by 1 base and J by 0 bases, with 17 bases left in between. The CDR3 has 18 amino acids. In nucleotides, the CDR3 is TGTGCCAGCAGCTTGTTTTTGTCTCTTTTACTAGCCAAAAACATTCAGTACTTC. This gives the protein CASSLFLSLLLAKNIQYF.

This clone was observed a handful of times. This chain connects TRBV5-1 to TRBJ2-3, with 7 positions matching TRBD1. Per the germline V gene, CDR1 is SGHRS and CDR2 is YFSETQ. Losses at the gene ends were 4 bases for V and 2 bases for J; bases not matched to a gene: 7. The CDR3 is 15 amino acids. DNA of the CDR3: TGCGCCAGCAGCGTCGGGGACAGATACACAGATACGCAGTATTTT. Encoded protein: CASSVGDRYTDTQYF.

The chain is built from TRBV5-1 and TRBJ1-5; 9 positions match TRBD1. Germline lookup yields CDR1 SGHRS and CDR2 YFSETQ. This CDR3 region has 14 residues. Germline trimming cut 2 bases from V and 7 bases from J; bases unmatched to any gene: 4. The CDR3 sequence is CASSLQGAGQPQHF. The CDR3 nucleotides read TGCGCCAGCAGCTTACAGGGGGCTGGACAGCCCCAGCATTTT.

The chain combines TRBV7-9 with TRBJ2-7; a weak D match, TRBD1 (5 bases). V was clipped by 5 bases and J by 1 base, with 15 bases between them. The CDR3 totals 15 residues. The germline V gene has CDR1 SEHNR and CDR2 FQNEAQ (reference sequence). Written as DNA, the CDR3 is TGTGCCAGCAGCACGACAGATCGCCTATCCTACGAGCAGTACTTC. Translated, it gives CASSTTDRLSYEQYF.

V is TRBV7-6 and J is TRBJ1-1; perhaps TRBD1 as D (5 bases). From germline, CDR1 is SGHVS and CDR2 FNYEAQ. The germline V and J ends were trimmed by 5 bases and 0 bases, with 19 bases remaining between them. This CDR3 spans 17 amino acids. The CDR3 loop is CASSHHRQTRMNTEAFF. The CDR3 DNA follows: TGTGCCAGCAGCCACCATCGACAGACGAGGATGAACACTGAAGCTTTCTTT.

The V gene is TRBV5-4, the J gene TRBJ2-2; the match to TRBD1 covers 7 bases. V trimming: 2 bases; J trimming: 6 bases; junction bases outside the gene matches: 4. Germline V gives CDR1 SGHNT, CDR2 YYREEE (reference sequence). This CDR3 spans 14 amino acids. The DNA for the CDR3 is TGTGCCAGCAGCTTTAATACAGGGGCCGGGGAGCTGTTTTTT. Translation: CASSFNTGAGELFF.

This sequence joins TRBV7-9 and TRBJ1-5; D not certain. Germline values: CDR1 SEHNR, CDR2 FQNEAQ (reference sequence). V was trimmed by 0 bases and J by 4 bases, leaving 7 bases between them. CDR3 length: 14 residues. The CDR3 nucleotides read TGTGCCAGCAGCTTAGCCAGCGATAATCAGCCCCAGCATTTT. It is translated as CASSLASDNQPQHF.

A single count supports this clone. V and J are TRBV4-2 and TRBJ2-3; D may be TRBD2 (6 bases). V dropped 1 base and J dropped 6 bases, with 23 bases sitting between them. From germline, CDR1 is LGHNA and CDR2 YNFKEQ. The CDR3 extends over 18 amino acids. The CDR3 reads CASSQGGARDSPWDTQYF. The CDR3 DNA is TGTGCCAGCAGCCAAGGGGGAGCCCGGGACTCGCCGTGGGATACGCAGTATTTT.

This sequence joins TRBV18 and TRBJ1-1, with a possible D match to TRBD1 (5 bases). The germline CDR1 and CDR2 sequences are KGHSH and LQKENI. Trimming removed 0 bases at V and 0 bases at J, with 14 bases between. The CDR3 length is 17 residues. CDR3 nucleotide sequence: TGTGCCAGCTCACCACCGACCGCGGCAGGGATGAACACTGAAGCTTTCTTT. Its translation: CASSPPTAAGMNTEAFF. Based on the CDR3 plus reference TRBV18 and TRBJ1-1, the full variable domain is NAGVMQNPRHLVRRRGQEARLRCSPMKGHSHVYWYRQLPEEGLKFMVYLQKENIIDESGMPKERFSAEFPKEGPSILRIQQVVRGDSAAYFCASSPPTAAGMNTEAFFGQGTRLTVV.

The chain links TRBV28 to TRBJ2-7, with 13 bases matching TRBD2. CDR3 length: 18 residues. The V gene end was trimmed by 4 bases and the J gene end by 5 bases; junction bases not matched to a gene: 14. Germline assignment: CDR1 MDHEN and CDR2 SYDVKM. This CDR3 is CASSSPGLAGPGPNEQYF. CDR3 DNA sequence: TGTGCCAGCAGTTCACCGGGACTAGCGGGGCCGGGTCCGAACGAGCAGTACTTC.